Shown below are 27 T cell receptor beta chains from a single sample sequenced in a study of cytomegalovirus exposure and HLA in healthy donors (dated by TCRdb to about 2017). Libraries were prepared through the immunoSEQ multiplex PCR assay. The multiplex PCR relied on a mix of 60 forward primers for TCR Vbeta segments and 13 reverse primers for TCR Jbeta segments. The table was pulled from immuneACCESS by TCRdb, which kept in-frame rearrangements only. Such tables lose some clones; where checked, under half of the loss comes from unresolved V genes, and the rest has no known cause. A total of 90,000 to 120,000 clones appear in this sample, 65% to 85% of them only once. The ten largest clonotypes hold roughly 2.1% of the sample. Sequenced material: PBMCs. The receptors were gathered from a man between 18 and 35 years old in good health and CMV-seronegative.

V gene TRBV9 combines with J gene TRBJ1-2; D possibly corresponds to TRBD1 (5 bases). Trimming took 3 bases from V and 4 from J, leaving 13 bases between them. Germline V CDR1 and CDR2: SGDLS, YYNGEE. The CDR3 sequence is 14 residues long. The CDR3 sequence is CASSGRGEPYGYTF. CDR3 nucleotide sequence: TGTGCCAGCAGCGGGCGGGGGGAGCCCTATGGCTACACCTTC.

The J gene is TRBJ1-5, the V gene TRBV23-1; a possible D gene is TRBD1 (5 bases). TRBV23-1 is annotated as an ORF whose role is uncertain. This CDR3 has 16 amino acids. The V end was cut by 2 bases, the J end by 2 bases, with 13 bases between. The CDR3 sequence: CASSQKSRGGNQPQHF. Here the CDR3 DNA reads TGCGCCAGCAGTCAAAAGTCCCGGGGGGGCAATCAGCCCCAGCATTTT.

Only one count was recorded for this clone. The CDR3 protein is CASSIDGLGDTQYF. CDR3 in DNA: TGTGCCAGTAGTATAGATGGGCTTGGGGATACGCAGTATTTT. V and J are TRBV19 and TRBJ2-3; D gene uncertain. The germline gives CDR1 LNHDA, CDR2 SQIVND (reference sequence). The CDR3 contains 14 residues. Trimming left V 0 bases short and J 6 bases short, with 10 bases between.

As concerns this clone: Compared with germline, one end of the junction differs, possibly owing to a read error. The CDR3 DNA is TGTGCTAGCAGCCCATCGGGAGGTTGGGACACCGGGGAGCTGTTTTTT. Amino acid sequence: CASSPSGGWDTGELFF. The chain is built from TRBV7-7 and TRBJ2-2; the match to TRBD2 covers 7 bases. Germline CDR1 SSHAT, CDR2 FNYEAQ (reference sequence). This CDR3 is 16 amino acids long.

With respect to this clone: A read error may produce the germline difference seen at one junction end. This chain connects TRBV7-9 to TRBJ2-7; TRBD1 matches 10 bases. The CDR3 runs 18 residues. Per the germline V gene, CDR1 is SEHNR and CDR2 is FQNEAQ (reference sequence). CDR3 nucleotide sequence: TGTTCCAGCAGCCCCCTAGGGAGGGGTGACAGGGGGCGATACGAGCAGTACTTC. This encodes CSSSPLGRGDRGRYEQYF.

This chain uses TRBV29-1 with TRBJ2-7; 8 nucleotides align to TRBD2. V was pared by 4 bases and J by 4 bases, with 6 bases of the junction left unmatched. The CDR3 has 13 residues. The germline gives CDR1 SQVTM, CDR2 ANQGSEA. This CDR3 reads CSVVLAEGYEQYF. DNA for the CDR3: TGCAGCGTTGTACTAGCGGAAGGGTACGAGCAGTACTTC.

This chain links TRBV5-4 with TRBJ2-7, with D possibly TRBD1 on 6 matching bases. Germline CDR1 SGHNT, CDR2 YYREEE (reference sequence). The CDR3 extends over 12 amino acids. Between the trimmed V and J ends, which lost 5 bases and 6 bases, there was a span of 12 bases. CDR3 residues: CASSLGGCEQYF. Written as DNA, the CDR3 is TGTGCCAGCAGTCTTGGGGGCTGCGAGCAGTACTTC.

This clone came up a few times. This sample also contains other DNA sequences that code for the same CDR3. V and J are TRBV4-2 and TRBJ2-6; tentatively, D is TRBD1 (6 bases). The V gene's germline CDR1 is LGHNA and CDR2 YNFKEQ. The CDR3 runs 16 residues. Trimming left V 0 bases short and J 2 bases short, with 8 bases between. This CDR3 is CASSQEAGAGANVLTF. As DNA, the CDR3 is TGTGCCAGCAGCCAAGAGGCAGGGGCTGGGGCCAACGTCCTGACTTTC.

This chain connects TRBV18 to TRBJ2-3; unclear D gene. The germline V gene has CDR1 KGHSH and CDR2 LQKENI. Trimming left V 6 bases short and J 5 bases short, with 18 bases between. The CDR3 has 15 residues. The CDR3 region has the DNA TGTGCCAGCTCCCCCCTAGGAAGTGGAAAAGATACGCAGTATTTT. This sequence encodes CASSPLGSGKDTQYF.

This chain connects TRBV2 to TRBJ1-3, with D unresolved. Deletions cut 2 bases from V and 0 bases from J, with 11 bases between. The germline V gene has CDR1 SNHLY and CDR2 FYNNEI. The length of the CDR3 is 16 residues. The CDR3 coding sequence is TGTGCCAGCAGTGAAACGGGGATCCTCTCTGGAAACACCATATATTTT. Its translation is CASSETGILSGNTIYF.

The chain uses TRBV6-1 and TRBJ2-1; 13 bases are shared with TRBD2. Unmatched junction bases numbered 2, after V lost 8 bases and J lost 4 bases. The germline V gene has CDR1 MNHNS and CDR2 SASEGT. This CDR3 comprises 14 residues. The CDR3 nucleotides are TGTGCCAGCGGGACTAGCGGGGCATACAATGAGCAGTTCTTC. Protein product: CASGTSGAYNEQFF.

The CDR3 loop reads CASSKGLAMATQYF. CDR3 nucleotide sequence: TGTGCCAGCAGCAAGGGACTAGCGATGGCGACCCAGTACTTC. The chain combines TRBV7-2 with TRBJ2-5, with TRBD2 identical over 10 bases. CDR1 is SGHTA and CDR2 is FQGNSA in the germline V gene. V trimming: 5 bases; J trimming: 7 bases; junction bases outside the gene matches: 7. There are 14 residues in the CDR3.

V and J are TRBV6-5 and TRBJ1-6; D ambiguous. V lost 4 bases to trimming and J lost 9 bases, with 7 bases between them. The CDR3 spans 12 residues. CDR1 and CDR2 from the germline V gene are MNHEY and SVGAGI. The CDR3 here is CASSLRFSPLHF. In DNA, the CDR3 is TGTGCCAGCAGTTTGAGATTTTCACCCCTCCACTTT.

Here the CDR3 DNA reads TGTGCCAGCAGCCCGGAATTCCAGGGGGTGGTTGAAGCTTTCTTT. Translated: CASSPEFQGVVEAFF. The chain has TRBV5-4 and TRBJ1-1; 7 nucleotides agree with TRBD1. Germline assignment: CDR1 SGHNT and CDR2 YYREEE (reference sequence). V dropped 4 bases and J dropped 7; count of bases not matched to a gene: 13. The CDR3 has 15 amino acids.

The rearrangement joins TRBV19 to TRBJ1-5; D possibly corresponds to TRBD1 (5 bases). CDR3 length equals 16 residues. Between the trimmed V and J ends, which lost 1 base and 5 bases, there was a span of 15 bases. Germline CDR1 and CDR2: LNHDA and SQIVND (reference sequence). This CDR3 is CASSIALTGKYQPQHF. CDR3 nucleotides: TGTGCCAGTAGTATAGCCCTAACAGGCAAGTATCAGCCCCAGCATTTT.

V gene TRBV6-5 combines with J gene TRBJ1-2; 7 nucleotides match TRBD1. V was pared by 5 bases and J by 7 bases, with 10 bases of the junction left unmatched. The germline CDR1 and CDR2 sequences are MNHEY and SVGAGI. The CDR3 consists of 14 residues. The CDR3 DNA reads TGTGCCAGCAGTACCGGGACAGCGCTCGGTGGCTACACCTTC. This gives the protein CASSTGTALGGYTF.

The chain joins TRBV20-1 to TRBJ2-1; D ambiguous. V was trimmed by 7 bases and J by 0 bases, leaving 4 bases between them. This CDR3 has 11 residues. The V gene's germline CDR1 is DFQATT and CDR2 SNEGSKA (reference sequence). The CDR3 bases are TGCAGTGGCGGCTCCTACAATGAGCAGTTCTTC. Translated, it gives CSGGSYNEQFF.

The V call is TRBV7-9, the J call TRBJ1-4, with D tentatively TRBD1 (6 bases). This CDR3 comprises 14 residues. Germline CDR1 is SEHNR and CDR2 is FQNEAQ (reference sequence). The V and J ends lost 6 bases and 3 bases respectively, with 11 bases between them. DNA for the CDR3: TGTGCCAGCAGGGCGGACAGAGCTAATGAAAAACTGTTTTTT. Amino acids: CASRADRANEKLFF.

The chain joins TRBV29-1 to TRBJ2-7, with D perhaps TRBD2 (7 bases). Trimming stripped 7 bases from V and 5 bases from J, with 15 bases between. The CDR3 is made up of 12 amino acids. CDR1 is SQVTM, CDR2 ANQGSEA, per germline. Written as DNA, the CDR3 is TGCAGCGGTTCGGGGCGGGGGCACGAGCAGTACTTC. Encoded protein: CSGSGRGHEQYF.

This chain links TRBV2 with TRBJ2-3, with unresolved D. Germline V gene sequence: CDR1 SNHLY, CDR2 FYNNEI. Deletions cut 10 bases from V and 1 base from J, with 6 bases between. CDR3 length equals 11 residues. The DNA of the CDR3 is TGTGCCATCCCGGGCACAGATACGCAGTATTTT. Translation gives CAIPGTDTQYF.

The chain employs TRBV6-4 and TRBJ1-6; D gene ambiguous. The V end was cut by 6 bases, the J end by 0 bases, with 3 bases between. CDR3 length: 13 residues. The germline gives CDR1 MRHNA, CDR2 SNTAGT. The chain's CDR3 is CASSSSYNSPLHF. DNA for the CDR3: TGTGCCAGCAGCAGCTCCTATAATTCACCCCTCCACTTT.

This clone was seen more than once but under ten times. The chain recombines TRBV14 with TRBJ2-3; TRBD1 might be the D (6 bases). This CDR3 is built from 16 residues. V lost 4 bases and J 2 bases, leaving 16 bases between the germline ends. Germline V lookup: CDR1 SGHDN, CDR2 FVKESK. In DNA, the CDR3 is TGTGCCAGCAGCCGTATCACAGGGCAGAACACAGATACGCAGTATTTT. Protein: CASSRITGQNTDTQYF.

The V gene is TRBV7-2, the J gene TRBJ1-2; D is undetermined. V lost 1 base, J lost 8 bases, and 14 bases lay in between. Per germline, CDR1 SGHTA and CDR2 FQGNSA. This CDR3 region has 14 residues. CDR3 residues: CASSLGGPRRGYTF. Written as DNA, the CDR3 is TGTGCCAGCAGCTTAGGAGGGCCGCGGAGGGGCTACACCTTC. Combining the CDR3 with reference TRBV7-2 and TRBJ1-2 gives the whole variable domain GAGVSQSPSNKVTEKGKDVELRCDPISGHTALYWYRQSLGQGLEFLIYFQGNSAPDKSGLPSDRFSAERTGGSVSTLTIQRTQQEDSAVYLCASSLGGPRRGYTFGSGTRLTVV.

V usage is TRBV10-3 and J usage is TRBJ2-5; no reliable D call. The DNA end favors TRBJ2-7, so the J call may be wrong. Germline CDR1 reads ENHRY; CDR2 reads SYGVKD. The CDR3 is 13 residues long. CDR3 bases: TGTGCCATCAGTGAGGGGCCTCCCTACGAGCAGTACTTC. Encoded protein: CAISEGPPYEQYF.

The rearrangement joins TRBV6-4 to TRBJ1-2, with 7 bases matching TRBD1. The CDR3 is made up of 14 amino acids. The germline V gene has CDR1 MRHNA and CDR2 SNTAGT. V was pared by 0 bases and J by 4 bases, with 2 bases of the junction left unmatched. CDR3 loop: CASSDSYRGYGYTF. The CDR3 bases are TGTGCCAGCAGTGACTCCTACAGGGGCTATGGCTACACCTTC.

This chain links TRBV28 with TRBJ2-6, with a weak D call TRBD1 (6 bases). CDR3 length: 15 amino acids. Trimming cost V 4 bases and J 2 bases, with 9 bases left between them. CDR1 is MDHEN, CDR2 SYDVKM, per germline. The CDR3 loop reads CASSSDSPGANVLTF. CDR3 in DNA: TGTGCCAGCAGTTCGGACAGCCCTGGGGCCAACGTCCTGACTTTC.

This clone is a singleton in its sample. The rearrangement uses TRBV7-3 and TRBJ2-2, with 7 positions matching TRBD1. Germline V gives CDR1 SGHTA, CDR2 FQGTGA. The junction had 18 bases not matched to a gene; V was cut back by 2 bases and J by 3 bases. This CDR3 has 20 residues. The CDR3 loop reads CASSLYRVGFRDSYTGELFF. The CDR3, as DNA: TGTGCCAGCAGCTTATACCGGGTCGGGTTCCGGGACAGTTACACCGGGGAGCTGTTTTTT.